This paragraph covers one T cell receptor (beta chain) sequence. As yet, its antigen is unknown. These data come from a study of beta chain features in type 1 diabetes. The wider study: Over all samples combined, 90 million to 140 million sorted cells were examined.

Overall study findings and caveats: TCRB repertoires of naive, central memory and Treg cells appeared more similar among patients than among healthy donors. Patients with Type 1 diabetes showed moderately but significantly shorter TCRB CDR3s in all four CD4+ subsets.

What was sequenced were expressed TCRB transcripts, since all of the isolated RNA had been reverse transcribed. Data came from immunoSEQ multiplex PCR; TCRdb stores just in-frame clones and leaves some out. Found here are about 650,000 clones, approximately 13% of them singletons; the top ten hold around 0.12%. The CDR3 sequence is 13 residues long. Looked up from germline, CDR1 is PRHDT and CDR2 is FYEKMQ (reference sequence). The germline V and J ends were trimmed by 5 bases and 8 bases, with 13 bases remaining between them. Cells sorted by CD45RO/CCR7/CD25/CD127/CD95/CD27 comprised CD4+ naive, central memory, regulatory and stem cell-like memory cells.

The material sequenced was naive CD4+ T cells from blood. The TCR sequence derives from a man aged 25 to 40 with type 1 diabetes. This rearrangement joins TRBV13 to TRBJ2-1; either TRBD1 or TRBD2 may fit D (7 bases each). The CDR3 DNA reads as TGTGCCAGCAGCCCCAGGGGGGGGGATGAGCAGTTCTTC. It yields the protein CASSPRGGDEQFF.